Below, 8 T cell receptor beta chains from the same sample are listed, as sequenced in a study of T-cell memory formation after mild COVID-19 (dated by TCRdb to about 2021). Libraries were prepared through 5' RACE. TCRdb shows the sequencer as Illumina NovaSeq 6000. The public reads were quality trimmed at Q25 with fastp and then assembled into clones with MiXCR by TCRdb, keeping productive beta chains. CDR3 protein duplicates are merged, each entry listing the most common genes and DNA. For this sample the table gives fewer than 350,000 distinct CDR3 sequences, of which about a sixth were detected only once. Of the sample, about a fifth is held by the ten largest clones. What was sequenced was PBMCs or a T cell subset sorted from them (not recorded which). These receptors originate from a young man who had mild COVID-19 (a few samples of this study predate the infection). The sample titles of this study are shuffled in the database, so cell type and time point are left out; the donor was told from shared clones.

The J gene is TRBJ2-3, the V gene TRBV4-1, with TRBD2 matching 10 bases. This CDR3 is built from 16 residues. Trimming at V came to 4 bases and at J to 1 base, leaving 5 bases not matched to a gene. The germline V gene encodes CDR1 MGHRA and CDR2 YSYEKL. The CDR3 sequence: CASSLTGTSGTDTQYF. Here the CDR3 DNA reads TGCGCCAGCAGCCTAACCGGGACTAGCGGCACAGATACGCAGTATTTT.

This clonotype was observed a handful of times. This rearrangement joins TRBV9 to TRBJ2-3; 9 bases line up with TRBD1. The CDR3 contains 17 residues. Germline trimming cut 3 bases from V and 2 bases from J; bases unmatched to any gene: 10. Per germline, CDR1 SGDLS and CDR2 YYNGEE. CDR3 sequence (DNA): TGTGCCAGCAGCGCCAACAGGGGGCTATCCTCCACAGATACGCAGTATTTT. Translating it yields CASSANRGLSSTDTQYF.

The CDR3 is CASSLSGGNGDEQFF. DNA for the CDR3: TGTGCCAGCAGCCTTAGCGGGGGCAACGGAGATGAGCAGTTCTTC. The V gene is TRBV4-2, the J gene TRBJ2-1; 9 bases map to TRBD2. The V gene end was trimmed by 4 bases and the J gene end by 8 bases; junction bases not matched to a gene: 9. Per germline, CDR1 LGHNA and CDR2 YNFKEQ. The CDR3 is 15 amino acids.

This clonotype has more than one count but fewer than ten. J is TRBJ2-5 and V is TRBV20-1; tentative D call: TRBD2 (7 bases). Per the germline V gene, CDR1 is DFQATT and CDR2 is SNEGSKA (reference sequence). The CDR3 spans 13 residues. Trimming took off 6 bases at V and 1 base at J, with 12 bases between the two ends. CDR3 coding DNA: TGCAGTGCCGACCGGGGGGCCCAAGAGACCCAGTACTTC. It yields the protein CSADRGAQETQYF.

The chain couples TRBV12-3 or TRBV12-4 to TRBJ2-1; 9 bases are a match to TRBD1. Losses at the gene ends were 6 bases for V and 9 bases for J; bases not matched to a gene: 6. The CDR3 has 13 residues. CDR3 residues: CASSRDRVSEQFF. The CDR3 DNA sequence: TGTGCCAGCAGCCGGGACAGGGTATCTGAGCAGTTCTTC.

The chain links TRBV4-1 to TRBJ1-3, with 7 bases aligning to TRBD1. V was pared by 4 bases and J by 2 bases, with 5 bases of the junction left unmatched. The CDR3 has 15 residues. In germline, CDR1 is MGHRA, CDR2 YSYEKL. In DNA form, the CDR3 reads TGCGCCAGCAGCCCATACACAGGGGCTGGAAACACCATATATTTT. This gives the protein CASSPYTGAGNTIYF.

This clonotype has a count of ten or more. The V and J genes are TRBV7-9 and TRBJ2-7; D possibly corresponds to TRBD1 (5 bases). The V end lost 4 bases, the J end lost 7 bases, and 14 bases lay between the germline ends. Looked up from germline, CDR1 is SEHNR and CDR2 is FQNEAQ (reference sequence). The CDR3 spans 13 residues. DNA of the CDR3: TGTGCCAGCAGCTACGCCAGGGTTTCTGAGCAGTACGTC. Protein: CASSYARVSEQYV.

The table lists this clonotype with a few counts. The CDR3 bases are TGTGCCAGCAGCCAACAGGCGTCGGACCGCATATATTTT. Protein: CASSQQASDRIYF. This sequence joins TRBV7-3 and TRBJ1-3, with a possible D match to TRBD1 (5 bases). CDR1 and CDR2 from the germline V gene are SGHTA and FQGTGA. The ends were cut back, 5 bases at V and 12 bases at J, with 17 bases in the middle. This CDR3 spans 13 amino acids.